There are a few counts of the clone carrying this T cell receptor beta chain. The entry originates in a study of blood T cells in healthy people across ages. With a J-beta primer mix and a sample-barcoded 5' primer, a second PCR ran about 7 to 12 cycles. MiXCR, applied by TCRdb to the 5' RACE reads, yields one record per CDR3 protein. The sample has around 1,800,000 distinct CDR3 sequences; about 39% are singletons. V lost 6 bases and J 8 bases, leaving 10 bases between the germline ends. The CDR3 covers 11 residues. The germline V gene has CDR1 SQVTM and CDR2 ANQGSEA. Material: blood. J is TRBJ1-4 and V is TRBV29-1; D not certain. The source of this sequence is a human donor in good health. Here the CDR3 reads CSVLVGEKLFF. The CDR3 nucleotides read TGCAGCGTCCTAGTGGGGGAAAAACTGTTTTTT.